These T cell receptor beta chains were read from a single sample in a study of cytomegalovirus exposure and HLA in healthy donors. Produced via immunoSEQ multiplex PCR; TCRdb's table is partial and in-frame only. The repertoire holds about 140,000 clones, with approximately 80% as singletons. Sequencing was done on a sample of PBMCs. Source of these receptors: a woman in her thirties or forties in good health and CMV-seropositive. Each CDR3 is given without its conserved first and last residue. The order of the fields is J gene, V gene, CDR3 protein.

J: TRBJ1-2
V: TRBV27
CDR3: ASSDREYYGYT

J: TRBJ1-1
V: TRBV28
CDR3: ASSPPQGRTTEAF

J: TRBJ1-2
V: TRBV11-2
CDR3: ASSYSNYGYT

J: TRBJ1-1
V: TRBV13
CDR3: ASSIRTQIRTEAF

J: TRBJ2-4
V: TRBV5-8
CDR3: ASSPLQGLNIQY

J: TRBJ2-5
V: TRBV7-8
CDR3: ASSLLALREETQY

J: TRBJ1-1
V: TRBV28
CDR3: ASIGQSHTEAF

J: TRBJ2-7
V: TRBV27
CDR3: ASSLFPYGGDEQY

J: TRBJ1-6
V: TRBV6-1
CDR3: ASSARSFNSPLH

J: TRBJ1-4
V: TRBV28
CDR3: ASSLWQATNEKLF

J: TRBJ2-7
V: TRBV9
CDR3: ASGRGYEQY

J: TRBJ1-4
V: TRBV5-6
CDR3: ASSFGGTRNEKLF

J: TRBJ2-6
V: TRBV9
CDR3: ASSAARVPNSGANVLT

J: TRBJ2-1
V: TRBV7-2
CDR3: ASSLVSGSSYNEQF

J: TRBJ2-1
V: TRBV7-9
CDR3: ASSATGGGPYNEQF

J: TRBJ1-1
V: TRBV6-1
CDR3: ASSIEGLTEAF